The 31 T cell receptor beta chains listed next were all sequenced from one sample in a study of blood T cell repertoires in COVID-19. Here immunoSEQ multiplex PCR was the method, and the copy in TCRdb shows in-frame clones only, minus some. The sample yields 28,000 or so clones, approximately 86% seen once. The sample comprised peripheral blood. The origin of the receptors is a human donor in a cohort sampled during active COVID-19.

This clone was seen just once. The chain recombines TRBV2 with TRBJ2-7, with 9 bases lining up with TRBD1. The CDR3 spans 14 residues. The germline CDR1 and CDR2 sequences are SNHLY and FYNNEI. J gave up 6 bases and V 6 bases, and 9 bases lay outside the gene matches. DNA of the CDR3: TGTGCCAGCAGCCTACAGGGGGCGCCGGGCGAGCAGTACTTC. Translated, it gives CASSLQGAPGEQYF.

The V call is TRBV28, the J call TRBJ2-7; TRBD2 might be the D (5 bases). Germline-derived CDR1 and CDR2 are MDHEN and SYDVKM. The V end lost 10 bases, the J end lost 7 bases, and 17 bases lay between the germline ends. The CDR3 has 12 amino acids. The CDR3 spells CATWVLGEEQYF. The CDR3 nucleotides are TGTGCCACTTGGGTGTTGGGAGAGGAGCAGTACTTC.

The chain employs TRBV6-5 and TRBJ1-1, with D possibly being TRBD1 (6 bases). Trimming cost V 6 bases and J 1 base, with 12 bases left between them. This CDR3 comprises 14 residues. The germline CDR1 and CDR2 sequences are MNHEY and SVGAGI. The DNA for the CDR3 is TGTGCCAGCAGGCGGACAGAACAGAACACTGAAGCTTTCTTT. This sequence encodes CASRRTEQNTEAFF.

The V call is TRBV19, the J call TRBJ2-3, with 8 bases matching TRBD1. This CDR3 is built from 15 residues. Per germline, CDR1 LNHDA and CDR2 SQIVND (reference sequence). The ends lost 6 bases at V and 2 bases at J; junction bases unmatched: 7. The CDR3 here is CASRDSGQVTDTQYF. The CDR3 DNA sequence: TGTGCCAGTAGGGACTCGGGACAGGTCACAGATACGCAGTATTTT.

This clone has just a few counts. CDR3 DNA sequence: TGTGCCAGTAGTGGGGGGGACAGGGTAAATGAGCAGTTCTTC. It is translated as CASSGGDRVNEQFF. This sequence joins TRBV19 and TRBJ2-1; TRBD1 aligns across 9 bases. In germline, CDR1 is LNHDA, CDR2 SQIVND (reference sequence). Trimming cost V 5 bases and J 7 bases; bases outside gene matches: 6. There are 14 residues in the CDR3.

The genes are TRBV6-5 and TRBJ2-7, with D possibly being TRBD1 (5 bases). V was cut by 6 bases and J by 3 bases, with 9 bases left in between. Germline lookup yields CDR1 MNHEY and CDR2 SVGAGI. CDR3 length: 12 residues. CDR3 protein: CASRDTIYEQYF. The CDR3 nucleotides read TGTGCCAGCAGGGACACCATCTACGAGCAGTACTTC.

V is TRBV7-9 and J is TRBJ1-4; 9 bases map to TRBD1. From germline, CDR1 is SEHNR and CDR2 FQNEAQ (reference sequence). The CDR3 totals 15 residues. V lost 5 bases to trimming and J lost 7 bases; unmatched junction nucleotides: 8. The CDR3 DNA sequence: TGTGCCAGCAGCCCACAGGGGGCAGGGGGTGAAAAACTGTTTTTT. Translating it yields CASSPQGAGGEKLFF.

The chain carries TRBV7-3 and TRBJ1-1, with 8 bases fitting TRBD1. After removal of 5 bases from V and 1 base from J, the junction contained 6 bases not matched to a gene. This CDR3 is built from 15 residues. CDR1 and CDR2 (germline): SGHTA, FQGTGA. CDR3 nucleotides: TGTGCCAGCAGCCTACAGGGGGGGAGGAACACTGAAGCTTTCTTT. Translating it yields CASSLQGGRNTEAFF.

The CDR3 region is CASSHRGTDADEQYF. Written as DNA, the CDR3 is TGTGCCAGCAGCCACCGGGGAACCGACGCCGACGAGCAGTACTTC. The chain couples TRBV11-2 to TRBJ2-7; D might be TRBD2 (5 bases). This CDR3 comprises 15 residues. With 5 bases removed from V and 5 bases from J, the gap between germline ends came to 19 bases. The germline CDR1 and CDR2 sequences are SGHAT and FQNNGV.

V usage is TRBV6-4 and J usage is TRBJ1-5; D is uncertain. V was clipped by 2 bases and J by 2 bases, with 7 bases between them. The CDR3 has 14 amino acids. CDR1 is MRHNA and CDR2 is SNTAGT in the germline V gene. The CDR3 here is CASSDLAGNQPQHF. The DNA for the CDR3 is TGTGCCAGCAGTGACCTAGCGGGCAATCAGCCCCAGCATTTT.

This chain joins TRBV5-1 and TRBJ1-4; TRBD1 is a possible D gene (5 bases). V was pared by 4 bases and J by 3 bases, with 10 bases between. This CDR3 spans 14 amino acids. CDR1 and CDR2 (germline): SGHRS, YFSETQ. The CDR3 coding sequence is TGCGCCAGCAGCCCGACAGTATCTAATGAAAAACTGTTTTTT. It is translated as CASSPTVSNEKLFF.

The chain recombines TRBV5-6 with TRBJ1-3; TRBD1 agrees at 9 bases. The CDR3 extends over 17 amino acids. Trimming cost V 1 base and J 0 bases; bases outside gene matches: 5. CDR1 SGHDT and CDR2 YYEEEE come from the germline V gene. The DNA of the CDR3 is TGTGCCAGCAGCTTGTACCTGGACAGGGGCTCTGGAAACACCATATATTTT. This codes for CASSLYLDRGSGNTIYF. The full variable domain, completed using reference TRBV5-6 and TRBJ1-3, is DAGVTQSPTHLIKTRGQQVTLRCSPKSGHDTVSWYQQALGQGPQFIFQYYEEEERQRGNFPDRFSGHQFPNYSSELNVNALLLGDSALYLCASSLYLDRGSGNTIYFGEGSWLTVV.

This chain connects TRBV12-3 or TRBV12-4 to TRBJ1-5; D is perhaps TRBD1 (5 bases). The CDR3 runs to 13 residues. Between the trimmed V and J ends, which lost 3 bases and 4 bases, there was a span of 7 bases. DNA of the CDR3: TGTGCCAGCAGTTTGAGACAGAATCAGCCCCAGCATTTT. Translating gives CASSLRQNQPQHF.

This chain links TRBV4-1 with TRBJ1-5, with 7 bases that match TRBD1. Germline assignment: CDR1 MGHRA and CDR2 YSYEKL. V shed 0 bases and J 4 bases; nucleotides not matched to a gene: 3. This CDR3 has 15 residues. This CDR3 reads CASSQDGTANQPQHF. In DNA, the CDR3 is TGCGCCAGCAGCCAAGATGGGACAGCGAATCAGCCCCAGCATTTT.

This chain joins TRBV7-2 and TRBJ2-7; no clear D. CDR3 size: 14 residues. Germline V gene lookup returns CDR1 SGHTA and CDR2 FQGNSA. The germline V and J ends were trimmed by 1 base and 1 base, with 8 bases remaining between them. CDR3 amino acids: CASSLEGGSYEQYF. CDR3 bases: TGTGCCAGCAGCTTAGAAGGCGGTTCCTACGAGCAGTACTTC.

V and J are TRBV6-5 and TRBJ1-1; possibly TRBD1 for D (5 bases). CDR1 and CDR2 (germline): MNHEY, SVGAGI. Trimming took 10 bases from V and 4 from J, leaving 19 bases between them. This CDR3 is 14 amino acids long. The CDR3 DNA reads TGTGCCACCGCGGACCGCAGAAGGGGCACTGAAGCTTTCTTT. Translated, it gives CATADRRRGTEAFF.

This CDR3 is CASSLDRRGTGELFF. CDR3 DNA sequence: TGTGCCAGCAGCTTGGATAGGCGGGGTACCGGGGAGCTGTTTTTT. The chain employs TRBV5-4 and TRBJ2-2, with D possibly TRBD2 on 6 matching bases. V lost 0 bases to trimming and J lost 5 bases, with 11 bases between them. Germline CDR1 reads SGHNT; CDR2 reads YYREEE (reference sequence). The CDR3 spans 15 residues.

The J gene is TRBJ1-2, the V gene TRBV5-1, with 9 nucleotides matching TRBD1. V was pared by 2 bases and J by 8 bases, with 4 bases of the junction left unmatched. In germline, CDR1 is SGHRS, CDR2 YFSETQ. The CDR3 covers 13 residues. CDR3 nucleotide sequence: TGCGCCAGCAGCTTTGGGACAGGGTCCGGCTACACCTTC. Its protein is CASSFGTGSGYTF.

This sequence joins TRBV20-1 and TRBJ2-3, with 7 bases matching TRBD1. The CDR3 is made up of 14 amino acids. Germline CDR1 is DFQATT and CDR2 is SNEGSKA (reference sequence). V dropped 3 bases and J dropped 4; count of bases not matched to a gene: 7. CDR3 coding DNA: TGCAGTGCTAGTGACAGGGCGGTTTCAGATACGCAGTATTTT. Protein product: CSASDRAVSDTQYF.

This clone was observed once. This chain connects TRBV25-1 to TRBJ1-1, with a possible D match to TRBD1 (5 bases). The V gene's germline CDR1 is MGHDK and CDR2 SYGVNS. Trimming left V 4 bases short and J 1 base short, with 13 bases between. This CDR3 spans 15 amino acids. DNA of the CDR3: TGTGCCAGCAGTGGGGGCCCCTCGGGGAACACTGAAGCTTTCTTT. Amino acids: CASSGGPSGNTEAFF.

The chain carries TRBV23-1 and TRBJ2-2, with D tentatively TRBD1 (5 bases). TRBV23-1 is noted as an ORF with a role that remains uncertain. The CDR3 loop spans 12 amino acids. The V end was cut by 8 bases, the J end by 4 bases, with 8 bases between. The DNA of the CDR3 is TGCGCCAGCCAGGGAAGCACCGGGGAGCTGTTTTTT. It encodes CASQGSTGELFF.

This chain connects TRBV10-3 to TRBJ1-4; D not certain. CDR3 length: 14 residues. V shed 0 bases and J shed 5 bases, with 7 bases lying between them. CDR1 is ENHRY and CDR2 is SYGVKD in the germline V gene. The CDR3 DNA reads TGTGCCATCAGTGAGTCAACAGAGAATGAAAAACTGTTTTTT. Translating it yields CAISESTENEKLFF.

The chain uses TRBV12-5 and TRBJ1-1, with D perhaps TRBD1 (6 bases). CDR3 size: 14 residues. Germline V lookup: CDR1 LGHNT, CDR2 FRNRAP. V was pared by 0 bases and J by 8 bases, with 13 bases between. CDR3 in amino acids: CASGLVLTGTEAFF. DNA for the CDR3: TGTGCTAGTGGTTTGGTACTCACAGGGACCGAAGCTTTCTTT.

The chain recombines TRBV5-8 with TRBJ1-4; possible D gene TRBD1, 5 bases. The germline gives CDR1 SGHTS, CDR2 YDEGEE. This CDR3 has 15 residues. V lost 4 bases, J lost 12 bases, and 22 bases lay in between. For the CDR3, the DNA is TGTGCCAGCAGCCTGGGACTAACCCCTGAAAGTGAACTGTTTTTT. Protein sequence: CASSLGLTPESELFF.

The rearrangement links TRBV30 to TRBJ2-2; perhaps TRBD2 as D (5 bases). Germline loops: CDR1 GTSNPN, CDR2 SVGIG (reference sequence). Between the trimmed V and J ends, which lost 8 bases and 3 bases, there was a span of 10 bases. The CDR3 consists of 12 residues. The CDR3 region is CALRLYTGELFF. The CDR3 coding sequence is TGTGCCCTCAGACTATACACCGGGGAGCTGTTTTTT.

This clone has more than one count but fewer than ten. The genes are TRBV19 and TRBJ2-7, with a possible D match to TRBD2 (5 bases). The CDR3 sequence is 13 residues long. V was shortened by 5 bases and J by 3 bases, with 11 bases between the two germline ends. Germline assignment: CDR1 LNHDA and CDR2 SQIVND (reference sequence). The CDR3 is CASSLRRDYEQYF. As DNA, the CDR3 is TGTGCCAGTAGTCTTCGACGGGACTACGAGCAGTACTTC.

The rearrangement links TRBV24-1 to TRBJ2-5, with 14 bases matching TRBD2. Germline lookup yields CDR1 KGHDR and CDR2 SFDVKD. V was clipped by 6 bases and J by 4 bases; unmatched bases: 6. This CDR3 spans 16 amino acids. CDR3 sequence (DNA): TGTGCCACCAGTCCAGGGACTAGCGGGGGTGGAGAGACCCAGTACTTC. Translation: CATSPGTSGGGETQYF.

The V call is TRBV19, the J call TRBJ1-2; D not certain. V was shortened by 2 bases and J by 2 bases, with 9 bases between the two germline ends. Looked up from germline, CDR1 is LNHDA and CDR2 is SQIVND (reference sequence). This CDR3 region has 14 residues. The CDR3 DNA reads as TGTGCCAGTAGTATATTTACTGCGAACTATGGCTACACCTTC. This gives the protein CASSIFTANYGYTF.

The chain couples TRBV28 to TRBJ1-4; maybe TRBD1 (6 bases). Trimming left V 5 bases short and J 0 bases short, with 22 bases between. This CDR3 has 19 amino acids. The germline V gene has CDR1 MDHEN and CDR2 SYDVKM. This chain's CDR3 is CASSGGAGKAFATNEKLFF. The CDR3 DNA is TGTGCCAGCAGTGGGGGGGCAGGGAAGGCTTTCGCAACTAATGAAAAACTGTTTTTT. The full variable domain, in which reference TRBV28 and TRBJ1-4 provide the parts outside the CDR3, is DVKVTQSSRYLVKRTGEKVFLECVQDMDHENMFWYRQDPGLGLRLIYFSYDVKMKEKGDIPEGYSVSREKKERFSLILESASTNQTSMYLCASSGGAGKAFATNEKLFFGSGTQLSVL.

The chain recombines TRBV13 with TRBJ2-2; maybe TRBD2 (6 bases). V shed 0 bases and J shed 4 bases, with 6 bases lying between them. The germline gives CDR1 PRHDT, CDR2 FYEKMQ (reference sequence). CDR3 length: 14 amino acids. Here the CDR3 DNA reads TGTGCCAGCAGCTTAGGGGAGGGCACCGGGGAGCTGTTTTTT. It yields the protein CASSLGEGTGELFF.

The chain links TRBV7-2 to TRBJ2-7; perhaps TRBD2 as D (6 bases). Germline V gene sequence: CDR1 SGHTA, CDR2 FQGNSA. V was pared by 7 bases and J by 4 bases, with 17 bases between. The CDR3 has 14 residues. CDR3 coding DNA: TGTGCCAGCACTCCCCGGGCGGGGCCTTACGAGCAGTACTTC. It translates to CASTPRAGPYEQYF.